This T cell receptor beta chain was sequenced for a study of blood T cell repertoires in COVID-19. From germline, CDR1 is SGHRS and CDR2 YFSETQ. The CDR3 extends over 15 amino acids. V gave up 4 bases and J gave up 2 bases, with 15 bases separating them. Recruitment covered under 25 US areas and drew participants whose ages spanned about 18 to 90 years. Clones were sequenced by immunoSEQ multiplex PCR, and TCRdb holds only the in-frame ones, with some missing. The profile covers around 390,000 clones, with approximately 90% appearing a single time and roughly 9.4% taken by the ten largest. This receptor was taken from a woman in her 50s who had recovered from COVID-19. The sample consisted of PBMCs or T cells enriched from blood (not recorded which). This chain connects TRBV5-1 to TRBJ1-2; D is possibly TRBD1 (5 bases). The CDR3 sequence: CASSLSGLPNYGYTF. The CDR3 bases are TGCGCCAGCAGCCTTTCGGGACTCCCGAACTATGGCTACACCTTC.